The entry below describes one T cell receptor (beta chain). The read finishes 3 residues shy of the CDR3 end, and the germline J gene is used to complete it. The data originate from a study of T cells in women clearing cervical HPV infection. The overall study: Blood came at first lesion visit for cases, post-clearance for controls.

Sequencing used immunoSEQ multiplex PCR; TCRdb keeps in-frame clones, though not all of them. The data show 40,000 to 55,000 clones, and the top ten clones hold around 0.98%. Between the trimmed V and J ends, which lost 3 bases and 4 bases, there was a span of 25 bases. CDR1 is SGHVS, CDR2 FQNEAQ, per germline. The length of the CDR3 is 18 residues. The sample comprised blood buffy coat. The clonotype comes from a woman between 18 and 70 years old with a cervical HPV16 infection that either progressed to CIN3+ or cleared (not recorded which). The chain has TRBV7-8 and TRBJ2-7, with D possibly called TRBD1 or TRBD2 (5 bases each). The covered CDR3 bases are TGTGCCAGCAGCTTCACACCACAGACGGCAGGGAGAATGTACGAG. It encodes CASSFTPQTAGRMYE. The entire CDR3 is CASSFTPQTAGRMYEQYF.